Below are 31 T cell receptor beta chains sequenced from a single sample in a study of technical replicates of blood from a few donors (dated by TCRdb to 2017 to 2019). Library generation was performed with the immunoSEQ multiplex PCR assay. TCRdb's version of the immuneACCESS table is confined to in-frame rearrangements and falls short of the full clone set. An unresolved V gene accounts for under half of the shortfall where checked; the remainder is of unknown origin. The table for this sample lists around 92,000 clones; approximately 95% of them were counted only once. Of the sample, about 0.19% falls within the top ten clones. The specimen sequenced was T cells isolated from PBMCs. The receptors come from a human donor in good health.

In nucleotides, the CDR3 is TGTGCCAGCAGCCAAGACAGGGACTATGGCTACACCTTC. Its protein product is CASSQDRDYGYTF. The chain carries TRBV14 and TRBJ1-2; weak D call: TRBD1 (5 bases). CDR3 length: 13 amino acids. In germline, CDR1 is SGHDN, CDR2 FVKESK. The ends were cut back, 0 bases at V and 3 bases at J, with 5 bases in the middle.

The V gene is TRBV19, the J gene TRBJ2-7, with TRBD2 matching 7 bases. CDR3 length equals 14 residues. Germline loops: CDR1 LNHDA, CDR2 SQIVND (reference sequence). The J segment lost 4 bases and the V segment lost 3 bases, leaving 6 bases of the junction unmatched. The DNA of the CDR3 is TGTGCCAGTAGTATGAGGCTAGCGGTTTACGAGCAGTACTTC. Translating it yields CASSMRLAVYEQYF.

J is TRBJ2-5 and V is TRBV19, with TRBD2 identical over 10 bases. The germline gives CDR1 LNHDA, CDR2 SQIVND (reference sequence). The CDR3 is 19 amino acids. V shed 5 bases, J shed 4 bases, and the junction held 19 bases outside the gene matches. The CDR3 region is CASSANQGTSAGWAETQYF. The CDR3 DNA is TGTGCCAGTAGTGCCAATCAGGGGACTAGCGCGGGCTGGGCAGAGACCCAGTACTTC.

The CDR3: CATSGEGSGELFF. DNA for the CDR3: TGTGCCACCAGCGGGGAGGGCTCCGGGGAGCTGTTTTTT. The chain is built from TRBV15 and TRBJ2-2; 7 bases match TRBD2. The CDR3 has 13 residues. J gave up 6 bases and V 5 bases, and 3 bases lay outside the gene matches. Germline loops: CDR1 LNHNV, CDR2 YYDKDF (reference sequence).

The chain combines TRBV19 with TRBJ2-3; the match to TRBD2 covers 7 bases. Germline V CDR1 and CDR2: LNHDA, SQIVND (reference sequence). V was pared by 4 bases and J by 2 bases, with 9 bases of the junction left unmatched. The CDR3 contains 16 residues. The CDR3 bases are TGTGCCAGTAGTAACCCCCACCTAGCGGACACAGATACGCAGTATTTT. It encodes CASSNPHLADTDTQYF.

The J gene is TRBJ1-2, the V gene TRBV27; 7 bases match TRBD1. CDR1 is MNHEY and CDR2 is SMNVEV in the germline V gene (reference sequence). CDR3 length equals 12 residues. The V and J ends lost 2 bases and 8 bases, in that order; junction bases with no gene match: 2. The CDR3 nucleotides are TGTGCCAGCAGTTTAAGGGGGCGAGGCTACACCTTC. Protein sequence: CASSLRGRGYTF.

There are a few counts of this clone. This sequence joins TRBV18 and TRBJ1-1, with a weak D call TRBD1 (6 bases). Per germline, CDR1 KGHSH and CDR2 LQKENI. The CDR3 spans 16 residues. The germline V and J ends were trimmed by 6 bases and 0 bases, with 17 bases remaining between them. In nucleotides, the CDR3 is TGTGCCAGCTCCCCAGGACAGCCCAAAATGAACACTGAAGCTTTCTTT. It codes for CASSPGQPKMNTEAFF.

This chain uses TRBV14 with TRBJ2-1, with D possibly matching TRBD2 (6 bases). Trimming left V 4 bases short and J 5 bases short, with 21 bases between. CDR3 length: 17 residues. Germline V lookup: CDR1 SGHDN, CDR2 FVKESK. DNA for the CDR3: TGTGCCAGCAGCCCACGAGGGGCCGGGAGTGTCCACAATGAGCAGTTCTTC. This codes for CASSPRGAGSVHNEQFF.

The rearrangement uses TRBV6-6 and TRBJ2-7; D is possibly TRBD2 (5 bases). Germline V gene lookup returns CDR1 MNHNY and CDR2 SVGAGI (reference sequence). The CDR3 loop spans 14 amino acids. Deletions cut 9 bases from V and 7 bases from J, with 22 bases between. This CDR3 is CASSRTASGEEQYF. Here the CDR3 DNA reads TGTGCCAGTTCCCGCACGGCGAGCGGAGAAGAGCAGTACTTC.

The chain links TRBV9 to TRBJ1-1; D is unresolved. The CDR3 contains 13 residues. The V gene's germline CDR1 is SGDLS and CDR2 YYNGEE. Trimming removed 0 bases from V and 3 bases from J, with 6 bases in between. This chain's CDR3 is CASSVDSDTEAFF. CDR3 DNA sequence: TGTGCCAGCAGCGTAGACTCGGACACTGAAGCTTTCTTT.

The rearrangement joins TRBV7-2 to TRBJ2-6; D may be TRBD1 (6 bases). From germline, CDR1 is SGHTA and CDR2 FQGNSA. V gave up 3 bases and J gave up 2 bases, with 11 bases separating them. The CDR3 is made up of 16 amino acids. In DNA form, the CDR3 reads TGTGCCAGCAGCTTGGAGGCAGGGGCTGGGGCCAACGTCCTGACTTTC. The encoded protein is CASSLEAGAGANVLTF. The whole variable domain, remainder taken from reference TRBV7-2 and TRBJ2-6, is GAGVSQSPSNKVTEKGKDVELRCDPISGHTALYWYRQSLGQGLEFLIYFQGNSAPDKSGLPSDRFSAERTGGSVSTLTIQRTQQEDSAVYLCASSLEAGAGANVLTFGAGSRLTVL.

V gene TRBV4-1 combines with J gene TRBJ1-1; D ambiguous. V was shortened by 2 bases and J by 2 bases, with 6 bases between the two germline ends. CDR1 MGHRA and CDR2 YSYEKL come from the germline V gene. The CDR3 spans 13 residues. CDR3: CASSQPGNTEAFF. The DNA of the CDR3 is TGCGCCAGCAGCCAACCGGGAAACACTGAAGCTTTCTTT.

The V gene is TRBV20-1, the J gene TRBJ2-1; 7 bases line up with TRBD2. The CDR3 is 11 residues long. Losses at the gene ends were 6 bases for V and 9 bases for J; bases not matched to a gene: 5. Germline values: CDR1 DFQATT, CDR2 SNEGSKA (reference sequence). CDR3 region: CSARLAVEQFF. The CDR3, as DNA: TGCAGTGCGAGACTAGCCGTTGAGCAGTTCTTC.

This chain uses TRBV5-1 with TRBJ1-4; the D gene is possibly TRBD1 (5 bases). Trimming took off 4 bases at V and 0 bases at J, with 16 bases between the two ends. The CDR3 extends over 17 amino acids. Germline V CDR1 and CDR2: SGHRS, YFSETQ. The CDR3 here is CASSHTGPVATNEKLFF. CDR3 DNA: TGCGCCAGCAGCCATACAGGTCCCGTCGCAACTAATGAAAAACTGTTTTTT.

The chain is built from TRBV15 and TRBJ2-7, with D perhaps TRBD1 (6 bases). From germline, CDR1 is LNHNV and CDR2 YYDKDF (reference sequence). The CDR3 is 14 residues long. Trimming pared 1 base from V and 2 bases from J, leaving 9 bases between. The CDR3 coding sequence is TGTGCCACCAGCAGAGTCAGGGGCCCCTACGAGCAGTACTTC. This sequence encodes CATSRVRGPYEQYF.

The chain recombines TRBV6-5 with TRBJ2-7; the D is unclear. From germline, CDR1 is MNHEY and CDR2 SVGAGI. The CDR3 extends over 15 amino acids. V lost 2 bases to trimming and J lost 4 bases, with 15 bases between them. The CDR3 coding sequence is TGTGCCAGCAGTTACAGTGTAGTGACTCAATACGAGCAGTACTTC. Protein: CASSYSVVTQYEQYF.

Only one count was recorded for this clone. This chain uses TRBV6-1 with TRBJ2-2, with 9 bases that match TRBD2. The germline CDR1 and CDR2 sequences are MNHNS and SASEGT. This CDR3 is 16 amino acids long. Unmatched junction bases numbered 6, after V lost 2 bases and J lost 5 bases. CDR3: CASSERREGRTGELFF. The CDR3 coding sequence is TGTGCCAGCAGTGAACGGCGGGAGGGAAGAACCGGGGAGCTGTTTTTT.

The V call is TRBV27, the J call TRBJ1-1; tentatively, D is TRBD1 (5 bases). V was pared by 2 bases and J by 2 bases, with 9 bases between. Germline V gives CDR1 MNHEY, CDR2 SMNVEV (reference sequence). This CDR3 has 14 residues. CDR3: CASSLVGGNTEAFF. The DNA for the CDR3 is TGTGCCAGCAGTTTAGTCGGGGGAAACACTGAAGCTTTCTTT.

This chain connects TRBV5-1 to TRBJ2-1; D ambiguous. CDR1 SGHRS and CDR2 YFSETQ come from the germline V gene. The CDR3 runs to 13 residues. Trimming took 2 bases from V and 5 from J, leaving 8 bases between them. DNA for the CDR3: TGCGCCAGCAGCTTTTTACCTAACAATGAGCAGTTCTTC. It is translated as CASSFLPNNEQFF.

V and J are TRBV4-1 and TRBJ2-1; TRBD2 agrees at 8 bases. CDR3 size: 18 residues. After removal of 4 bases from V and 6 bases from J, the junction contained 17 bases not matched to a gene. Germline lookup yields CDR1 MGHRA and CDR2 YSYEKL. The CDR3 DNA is TGCGCCAGCAGCCGTTCCGGGACTAGAGCGCAACGCCCCAATGAGCAGTTCTTC. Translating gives CASSRSGTRAQRPNEQFF.

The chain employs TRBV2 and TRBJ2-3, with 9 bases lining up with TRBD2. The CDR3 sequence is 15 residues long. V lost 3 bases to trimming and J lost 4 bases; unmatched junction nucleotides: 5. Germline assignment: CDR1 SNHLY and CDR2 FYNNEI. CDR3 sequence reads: CASSEDSGGADTQYF. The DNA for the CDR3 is TGTGCCAGCAGTGAGGATAGCGGGGGAGCAGATACGCAGTATTTT.

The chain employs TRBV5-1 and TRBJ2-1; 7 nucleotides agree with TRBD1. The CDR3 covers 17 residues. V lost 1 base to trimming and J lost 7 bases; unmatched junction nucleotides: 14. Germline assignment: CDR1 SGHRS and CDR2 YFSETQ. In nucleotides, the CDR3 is TGCGCCAGCAGCTTGTTAGTATTGGCAGGGGGTCGGAATGAGCAGTTCTTC. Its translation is CASSLLVLAGGRNEQFF. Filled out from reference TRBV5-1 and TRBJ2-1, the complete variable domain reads KAGVTQTPRYLIKTRGQQVTLSCSPISGHRSVSWYQQTPGQGLQFLFEYFSETQRNKGNFPGRFSGRQFSNSRSEMNVSTLELGDSALYLCASSLLVLAGGRNEQFFGPGTRLTVL.

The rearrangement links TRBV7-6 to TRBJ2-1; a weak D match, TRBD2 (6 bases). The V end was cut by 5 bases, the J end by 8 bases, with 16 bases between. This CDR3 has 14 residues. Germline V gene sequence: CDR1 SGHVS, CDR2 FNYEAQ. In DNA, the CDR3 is TGTGCCAGCAGCCAAGGAGGGCTCGGACATGAGCAGTTCTTC. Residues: CASSQGGLGHEQFF.

In DNA, the CDR3 is TGTGCCAGCAGTCTCCCCCCTAGCGGGACCGACGAGCAGTACTTC. Translation: CASSLPPSGTDEQYF. The V and J genes are TRBV28 and TRBJ2-7, with 9 bases matching TRBD2. The CDR3 has 15 residues. Germline V lookup: CDR1 MDHEN, CDR2 SYDVKM. V lost 5 bases and J lost 5; bases outside the gene matches: 10.

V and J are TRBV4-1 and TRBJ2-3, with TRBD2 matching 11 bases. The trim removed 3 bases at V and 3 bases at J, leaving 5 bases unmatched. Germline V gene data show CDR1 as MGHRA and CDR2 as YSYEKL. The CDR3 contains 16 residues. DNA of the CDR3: TGCGCCAGCAGCCATCCTCTAGCGGGGGGAACAGATACGCAGTATTTT. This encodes CASSHPLAGGTDTQYF.

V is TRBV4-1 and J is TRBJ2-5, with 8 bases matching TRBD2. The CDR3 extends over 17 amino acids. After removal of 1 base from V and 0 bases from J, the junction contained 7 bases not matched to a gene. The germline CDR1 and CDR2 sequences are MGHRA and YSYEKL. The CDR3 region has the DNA TGCGCCAGCAGCCAAGGATTCCGGGGGGGCAACCAAGAGACCCAGTACTTC. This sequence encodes CASSQGFRGGNQETQYF.

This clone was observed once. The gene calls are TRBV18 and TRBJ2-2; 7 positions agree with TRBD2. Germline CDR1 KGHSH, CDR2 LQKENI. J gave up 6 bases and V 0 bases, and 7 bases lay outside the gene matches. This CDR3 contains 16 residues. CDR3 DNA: TGTGCCAGCTCACCACCGGGACTAATAAACTCCGGGGAGCTGTTTTTT. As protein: CASSPPGLINSGELFF.

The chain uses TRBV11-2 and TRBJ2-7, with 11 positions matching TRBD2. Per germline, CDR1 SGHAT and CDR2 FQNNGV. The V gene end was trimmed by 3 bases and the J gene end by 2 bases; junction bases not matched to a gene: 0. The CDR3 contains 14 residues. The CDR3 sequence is CASSFSGRAYEQYF. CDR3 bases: TGTGCCAGCAGCTTTAGCGGGAGGGCCTACGAGCAGTACTTC.

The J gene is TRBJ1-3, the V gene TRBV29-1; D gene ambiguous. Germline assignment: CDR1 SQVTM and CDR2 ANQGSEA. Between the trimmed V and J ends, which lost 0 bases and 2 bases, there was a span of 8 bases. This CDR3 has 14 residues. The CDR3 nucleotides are TGCAGCGTTGAAGACCCGGGAGCTGGAAACACCATATATTTT. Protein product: CSVEDPGAGNTIYF.

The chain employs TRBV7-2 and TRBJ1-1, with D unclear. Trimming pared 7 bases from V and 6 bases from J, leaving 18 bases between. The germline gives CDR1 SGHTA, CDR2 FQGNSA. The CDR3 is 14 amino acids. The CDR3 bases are TGTGCCAGCACCCCAACGACGGTGGGCGCTGAAGCTTTCTTT. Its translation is CASTPTTVGAEAFF.

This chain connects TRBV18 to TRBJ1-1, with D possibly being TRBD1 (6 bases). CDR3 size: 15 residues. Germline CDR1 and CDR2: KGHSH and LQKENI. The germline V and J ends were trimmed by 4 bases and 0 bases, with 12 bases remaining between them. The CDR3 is CASSRNRVLNTEAFF. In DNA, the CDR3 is TGTGCCAGCTCACGAAACAGGGTGTTGAACACTGAAGCTTTCTTT. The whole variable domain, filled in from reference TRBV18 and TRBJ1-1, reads NAGVMQNPRHLVRRRGQEARLRCSPMKGHSHVYWYRQLPEEGLKFMVYLQKENIIDESGMPKERFSAEFPKEGPSILRIQQVVRGDSAAYFCASSRNRVLNTEAFFGQGTRLTVV.